This is a list of T cell receptor beta chains from one sample in a study of sequential checkpoint blockade in melanoma. TCRdb keeps only in-frame clones here, not all; method: immunoSEQ multiplex PCR. In the table there are under 7,000 clones, 15% to 20% of which are singletons. The sample was tumor tissue (inferred from file names), taken from a patient given nivolumab and ipilimumab in sequence. The receptors derive from a human donor with melanoma. CDR3s include the opening cysteine and the closing phenylalanine or tryptophan. The order of the fields is J gene, V gene, clone size, D gene, CDR3 DNA, CDR3 protein. The D gene is left open where the match is weak. Clone sizes are given selectively: once, few, many, or a class where the clone is expanded.

>TRBJ2-3|TRBV11-3|large|TRBD2
TGTGCCAGCAGCTCGCGACTAGCGGGGGGGCCCACAGATACGCAGTATTTT
CASSSRLAGGPTDTQYF
>TRBJ2-7|TRBV9|medium-sized|TRBD1
TGTGCCAGCAGCGCCGGGACAGGGGCGCTCGAGCAGTACTTC
CASSAGTGALEQYF
>TRBJ1-4|TRBV19|-|TRBD1
TGTGCCAGTAGTTACAGGGGAGGTGAAAAACTGTTTTTT
CASSYRGGEKLFF
>TRBJ1-2|TRBV6-8|many|-
TGTGCCAGCAGTAAAAACGGTGAACCCTATGGCTACACCTTC
CASSKNGEPYGYTF
>TRBJ2-5|TRBV6-7|-|-
TGTGCCAGCAGTCGTGGAGAGACCCAGTACTTC
CASSRGETQYF
>TRBJ1-2|TRBV19|-|-
TGTGCCAGTAGTATGAAGGGCCGCTACACCTTC
CASSMKGRYTF
>TRBJ2-7|TRBV6-8|many|TRBD1
TGTGCCAGCAGGACAGGGGGGGGATCCTACGAGCAGTACTTC
CASRTGGGSYEQYF
>TRBJ1-6|TRBV19|few|-
TGTGCCAGTAGTATAGTTGGGTTGGCGAATTCACCCCTCCACTTT
CASSIVGLANSPLHF
>TRBJ2-1|TRBV6-8|medium-sized|-
TGTGCCAGCAGCCTCAAGCCGGGGGGCGAGGTAAACAATGAGCAGTTCTTC
CASSLKPGGEVNNEQFF
>TRBJ1-6|TRBV30|-|TRBD1
TGTGCCTGGATGGGGACAGGGGGTTCACCCCTCCACTTT
CAWMGTGGSPLHF
>TRBJ1-6|TRBV6-8|large|-
TGTGCCAGCAGTTACGACCTACCCCCAGGTTCACCCCTCCACTTT
CASSYDLPPGSPLHF
>TRBJ1-3|TRBV11-3|many|TRBD1
TGTGCCAGCAGCTTAACAGGGGCCGGAAACACCATATATTTT
CASSLTGAGNTIYF
>TRBJ1-6|TRBV14|-|-
TGTGCCAGCAGCCTTACAGGGTCTTCACCCCTCCACTTT
CASSLTGSSPLHF
>TRBJ1-2|TRBV5-1|few|-
TGCGCCAGCAGCTCGGGACCCTCAAACGGGGGCTATGGCTACACCTTC
CASSSGPSNGGYGYTF
>TRBJ1-1|TRBV11-3|many|-
TGTGCCAGCAGCTCGGACGGAGCGAACACTGAAGCTTTCTTT
CASSSDGANTEAFF
>TRBJ1-1|TRBV18|-|-
TGTGCCAGCTCACGACAGGAGAACACTGAAGCTTTCTTT
CASSRQENTEAFF
>TRBJ2-7|TRBV6-8|few|-
TGTGCCAGCACCAACCGGCAGGTCTACGAGCAGTACTTC
CASTNRQVYEQYF
>TRBJ2-3|TRBV23-1|-|-
TGCGCCAGCCCAACAGAGACTAGCACAGATACGCAGTATTTT
CASPTETSTDTQYF
>TRBJ1-4|TRBV7-6|few|TRBD1
TGTGCCAGCAGCCCCGGCGGGCAGGGGGCTAATGAAAAACTGTTTTTT
CASSPGGQGANEKLFF
>TRBJ2-2|TRBV1|-|-
TGCGCCAGCAGCCAAGGAGCAGGGAGTTTTAACACCGGGGAGCTGTTTTTT
CASSQGAGSFNTGELFF
>TRBJ1-3|TRBV6-8|few|TRBD1
TGTGCCAGCAGTTCCACAGGGGTTTATGGAAACACCATATATTTT
CASSSTGVYGNTIYF
>TRBJ2-2|TRBV7-6|-|TRBD1
TGTGCCAGCAGCCAGCGGACAGGGTACACCGGGGAGCTGTTTTTT
CASSQRTGYTGELFF
>TRBJ2-4|TRBV12-5|few|-
TGTGCCAGTATGGTAGGCGAAAACATTCAGTACTTC
CASMVGENIQYF
>TRBJ2-1|TRBV5-1|-|-
TGCGCCAGCAGCTTGGCTATAAACACCTACAATGAGCAGTTCTTC
CASSLAINTYNEQFF
>TRBJ1-5|TRBV19|large|-
TGTGCCAGTCGAAATAGCAATCAGCCCCAGCATTTT
CASRNSNQPQHF
>TRBJ1-2|TRBV11-3|many|TRBD1
TGTGCCAGCAGCCAGCAATGGACAGGTTTATATGGCTACACCTTC
CASSQQWTGLYGYTF
>TRBJ1-2|TRBV4-1|many|TRBD1
TGCGCCAGCAGCCAAGATCTGCAGGGGGAGCCTCCCACCTTC
CASSQDLQGEPPTF
>TRBJ1-5|TRBV18|-|TRBD1
TGTGCCAGCTCACCACAGTCAGGGGGCAACAGCAATCAGCCCCAGCATTTT
CASSPQSGGNSNQPQHF